What follows is one TCR beta chain and its context. These data come from a study of blood T cell repertoires in COVID-19. Study summary: Acute and convalescent COVID-19 specimens originated in the United States, Italy and Spain. PBMCs, B-cell-depleted T cells, or T cells were the source of the cDNA or gDNA that made up the material.

Original processing notes: Nucleated cell counts were estimated from reference gene primer amplification. Sequencing was performed with immunoSEQ multiplex PCR; in TCRdb, only in-frame clones are kept and a portion is missing. V and J calls and clone size come straight from that table; D and trimming were deduced from the DNA. The sample includes 410,000 or so clones, approximately 91% seen only once; the top ten take 1.5% to 1.7%. Patients in Seattle were enrolled during active infection, then followed longitudinally. V was clipped by 0 bases and J by 6 bases, with 4 bases between them. The V gene's germline CDR1 is SGHNT and CDR2 YYREEE (reference sequence). The CDR3 covers 12 residues.

The material sequenced was peripheral blood. This TCR was sampled from a woman in her thirties or forties with COVID-19, enrolled during active disease. The chain is built from TRBV5-4 and TRBJ1-5; D gene uncertain. CDR3 protein: CASSLDSQPQHF. The CDR3 nucleotides read TGTGCCAGCAGCTTGGACAGTCAGCCCCAGCATTTT.